The source of this T cell receptor beta chain is a study of blood T cell repertoires in COVID-19. The germline V and J ends were trimmed by 3 bases and 4 bases, with 7 bases remaining between them. Germline lookup yields CDR1 MNHEY and CDR2 SVGAGI. This CDR3 region has 13 residues. Authors' methods: Reference gene primer amplification gave nucleated cell count estimates. Profiling relied on immunoSEQ multiplex PCR, and the TCRdb table lists in-frame clones only, not all of them. That table is the source of V, J and clone size, and D and trimming were worked out from the DNA. The sample records roughly 230,000 clones, roughly nine tenths being singletons.

The clonotype comes from a woman aged 35 to 49 who had recovered from COVID-19. The sequencing input was peripheral blood. The V gene is TRBV6-5, the J gene TRBJ1-5; D unresolved. In nucleotides, the CDR3 is TGTGCCAGCAGTTATGTGAGAAATCAGCCCCAGCATTTT. This encodes CASSYVRNQPQHF.